The present entry profiles one T cell receptor (beta chain) with its context. The authors ran a second PCR of about 7 to 11 cycles using a sample-barcoded 5' primer and a J-beta primer mix. TCRdb reanalysed the 5' RACE reads using MiXCR and keeps one entry per CDR3 protein. In the table there are 1.5 million to 2 million distinct CDR3 sequences, roughly 30% of which are singletons. The record originates from a study of blood T cells in healthy people across ages. Trimming removed 3 bases at V and 4 bases at J, with 12 bases between. In germline, CDR1 is LGHDT, CDR2 YNNKEL (reference sequence). This CDR3 is 15 amino acids long.

The sample consisted of blood. The clonotype comes from a woman aged 25 to 39 in good health. V is TRBV3-1 and J is TRBJ2-2; D possibly corresponds to TRBD1 (6 bases). CDR3 amino acids: CASSQRGTGTGELFF. The CDR3 DNA follows: TGTGCCAGCAGCCAGAGGGGGACCGGCACCGGGGAGCTGTTTTTT.